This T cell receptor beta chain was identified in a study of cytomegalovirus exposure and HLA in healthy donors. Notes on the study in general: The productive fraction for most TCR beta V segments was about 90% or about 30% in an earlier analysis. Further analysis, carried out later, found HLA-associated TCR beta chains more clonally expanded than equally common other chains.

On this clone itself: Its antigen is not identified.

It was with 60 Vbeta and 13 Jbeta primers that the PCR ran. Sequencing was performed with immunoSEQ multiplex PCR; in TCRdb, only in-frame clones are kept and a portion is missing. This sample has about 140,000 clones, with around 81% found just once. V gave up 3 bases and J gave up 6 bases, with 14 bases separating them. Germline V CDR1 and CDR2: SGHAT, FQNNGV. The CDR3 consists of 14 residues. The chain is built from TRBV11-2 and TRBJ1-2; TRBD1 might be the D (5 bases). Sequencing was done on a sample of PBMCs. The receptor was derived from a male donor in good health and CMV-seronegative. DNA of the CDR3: TGTGCCAGCAGCTTCGGTATGGGGGGGAATGGCTACACCTTC. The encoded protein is CASSFGMGGNGYTF.